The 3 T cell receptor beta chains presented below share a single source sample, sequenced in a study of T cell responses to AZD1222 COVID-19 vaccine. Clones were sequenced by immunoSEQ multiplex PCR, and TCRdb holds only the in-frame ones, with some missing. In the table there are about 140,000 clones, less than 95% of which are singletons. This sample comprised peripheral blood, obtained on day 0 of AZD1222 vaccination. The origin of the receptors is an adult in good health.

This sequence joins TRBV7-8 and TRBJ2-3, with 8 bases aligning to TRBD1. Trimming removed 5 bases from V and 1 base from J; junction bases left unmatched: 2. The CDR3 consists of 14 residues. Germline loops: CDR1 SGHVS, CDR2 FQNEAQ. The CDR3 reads CASSTRGRTDTQYF. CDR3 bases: TGTGCCAGCAGCACCAGGGGGCGCACAGATACGCAGTATTTT.

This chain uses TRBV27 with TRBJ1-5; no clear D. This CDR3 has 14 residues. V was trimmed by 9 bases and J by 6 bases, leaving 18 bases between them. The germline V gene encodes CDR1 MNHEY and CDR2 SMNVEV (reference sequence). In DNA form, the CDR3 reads TGTGCCAGACCCCCCTCTGGAGAATCTCAGCCCCAGCATTTT. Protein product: CARPPSGESQPQHF.

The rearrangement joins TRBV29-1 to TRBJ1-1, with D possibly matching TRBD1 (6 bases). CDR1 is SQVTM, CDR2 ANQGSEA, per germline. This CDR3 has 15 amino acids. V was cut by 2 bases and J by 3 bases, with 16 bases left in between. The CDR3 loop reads CSVELRQARDTEAFF. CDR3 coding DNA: TGCAGCGTTGAATTAAGACAGGCTAGAGACACTGAAGCTTTCTTT.